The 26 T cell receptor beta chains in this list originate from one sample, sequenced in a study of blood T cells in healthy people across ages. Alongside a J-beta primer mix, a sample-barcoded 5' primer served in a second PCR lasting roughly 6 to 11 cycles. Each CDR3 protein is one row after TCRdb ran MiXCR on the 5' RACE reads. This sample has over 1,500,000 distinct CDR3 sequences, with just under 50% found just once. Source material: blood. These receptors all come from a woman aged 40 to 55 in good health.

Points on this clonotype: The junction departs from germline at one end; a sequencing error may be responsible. The CDR3 DNA follows: TGCGCCAGCAGCTTGACAGTGAACTCTGAAGCTTTCTTT. It yields the protein CASSLTVNSEAFF. This chain connects TRBV5-1 to TRBJ1-1; the D is unclear. In germline, CDR1 is SGHRS, CDR2 YFSETQ. The CDR3 runs 13 residues.

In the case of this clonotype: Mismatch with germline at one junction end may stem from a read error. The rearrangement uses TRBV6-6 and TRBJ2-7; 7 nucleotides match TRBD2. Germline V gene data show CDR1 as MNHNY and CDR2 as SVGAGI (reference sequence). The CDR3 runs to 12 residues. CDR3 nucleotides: TGTGTCAGCATGGGGGGGTTCTACGAGCAGTACTTC. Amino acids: CVSMGGFYEQYF.

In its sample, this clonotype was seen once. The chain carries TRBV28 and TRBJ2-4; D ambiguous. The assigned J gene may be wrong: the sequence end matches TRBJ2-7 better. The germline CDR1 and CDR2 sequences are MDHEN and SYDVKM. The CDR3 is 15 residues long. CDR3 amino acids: CASSSTYGPGSEQYF. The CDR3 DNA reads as TGTGCCAGCAGTTCAACGTATGGTCCTGGCTCCGAGCAGTACTTC.

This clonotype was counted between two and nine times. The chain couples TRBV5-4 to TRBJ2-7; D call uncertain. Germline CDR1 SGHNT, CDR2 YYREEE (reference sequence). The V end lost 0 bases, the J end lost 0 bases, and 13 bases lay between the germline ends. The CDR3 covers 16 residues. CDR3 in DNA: TGTGCCAGCAGCTTGGCCTCGAGTGGAAGCTCCTACGAGCAGTACTTC. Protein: CASSLASSGSSYEQYF.

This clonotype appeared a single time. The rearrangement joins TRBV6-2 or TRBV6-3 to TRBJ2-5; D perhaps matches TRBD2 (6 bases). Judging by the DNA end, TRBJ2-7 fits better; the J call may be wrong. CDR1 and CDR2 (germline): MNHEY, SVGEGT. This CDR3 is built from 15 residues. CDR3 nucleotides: TGTGCCAGCAGTTACGCGGACGGAGGGACTTACGAGCAGTACTTC. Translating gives CASSYADGGTYEQYF.

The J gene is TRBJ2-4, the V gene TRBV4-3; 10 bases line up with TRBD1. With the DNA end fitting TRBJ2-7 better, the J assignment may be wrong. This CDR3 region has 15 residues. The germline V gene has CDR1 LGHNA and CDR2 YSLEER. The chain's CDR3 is CASSHRTGGIYEQYF. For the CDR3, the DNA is TGCGCCAGCAGTCATCGGACAGGGGGAATCTACGAGCAGTACTTC.

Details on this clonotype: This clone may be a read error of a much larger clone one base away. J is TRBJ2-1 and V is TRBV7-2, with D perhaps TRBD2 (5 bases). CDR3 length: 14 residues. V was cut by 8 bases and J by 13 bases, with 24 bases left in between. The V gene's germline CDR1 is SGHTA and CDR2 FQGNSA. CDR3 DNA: TGTGCCAGCTCCCTTACGGGTCGGGGAGAGACCCAGTTCTTC. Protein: CASSLTGRGETQFF. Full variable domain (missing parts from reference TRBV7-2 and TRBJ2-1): GAGVSQSPSNKVTEKGKDVELRCDPISGHTALYWYRQSLGQGLEFLIYFQGNSAPDKSGLPSDRFSAERTGGSVSTLTIQRTQQEDSAVYLCASSLTGRGETQFFGPGTRLTVL.

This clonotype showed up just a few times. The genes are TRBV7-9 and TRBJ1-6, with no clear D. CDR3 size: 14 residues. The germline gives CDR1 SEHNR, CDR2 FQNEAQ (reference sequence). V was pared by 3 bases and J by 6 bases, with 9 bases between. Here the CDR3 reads CASSFGSLNSPLHF. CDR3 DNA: TGTGCCAGCAGCTTCGGCAGCCTTAATTCACCCCTCCACTTT.

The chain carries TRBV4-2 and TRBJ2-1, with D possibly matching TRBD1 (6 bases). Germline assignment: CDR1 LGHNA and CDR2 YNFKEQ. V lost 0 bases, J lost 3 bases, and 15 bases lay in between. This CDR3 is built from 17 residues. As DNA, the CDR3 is TGTGCCAGCAGCCAAGAAGAGGCTGGGACATTCTACAATGAGCAGTTCTTC. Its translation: CASSQEEAGTFYNEQFF.

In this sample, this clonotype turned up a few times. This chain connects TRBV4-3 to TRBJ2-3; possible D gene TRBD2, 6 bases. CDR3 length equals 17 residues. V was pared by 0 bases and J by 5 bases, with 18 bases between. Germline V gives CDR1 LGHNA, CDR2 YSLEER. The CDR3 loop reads CASSQDRVGGPGDTQYF. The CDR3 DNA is TGCGCCAGCAGCCAAGATCGGGTCGGGGGTCCTGGAGATACGCAGTATTTT.

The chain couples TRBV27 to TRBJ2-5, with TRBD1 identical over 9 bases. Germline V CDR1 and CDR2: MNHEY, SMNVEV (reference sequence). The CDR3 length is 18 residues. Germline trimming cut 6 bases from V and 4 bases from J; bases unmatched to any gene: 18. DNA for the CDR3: TGTGCCAGCAGCCGAATTACAGGGGGCTGGGGTTCAGCAGAGACCCAGTACTTC. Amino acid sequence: CASSRITGGWGSAETQYF.

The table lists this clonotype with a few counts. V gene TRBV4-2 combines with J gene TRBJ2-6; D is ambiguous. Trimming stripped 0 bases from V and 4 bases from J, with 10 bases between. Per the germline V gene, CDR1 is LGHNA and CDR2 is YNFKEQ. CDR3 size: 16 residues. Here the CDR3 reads CASSQETGFGANVLTF. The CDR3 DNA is TGTGCCAGCAGCCAAGAAACTGGGTTCGGGGCCAACGTCCTGACTTTC.

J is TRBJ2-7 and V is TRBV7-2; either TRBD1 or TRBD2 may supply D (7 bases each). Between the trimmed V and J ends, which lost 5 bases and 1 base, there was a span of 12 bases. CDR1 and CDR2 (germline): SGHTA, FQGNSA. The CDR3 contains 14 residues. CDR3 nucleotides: TGTGCCAGCAGCAGAGCGGGACAGTCCTACGAGCAGTACTTC. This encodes CASSRAGQSYEQYF.

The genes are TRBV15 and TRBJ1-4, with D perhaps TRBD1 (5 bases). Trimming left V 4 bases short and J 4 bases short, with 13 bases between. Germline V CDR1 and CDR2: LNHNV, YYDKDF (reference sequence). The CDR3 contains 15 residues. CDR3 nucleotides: TGTGCCACCAGCACGGAGGGGTTGGGTAATGAAAAACTGTTTTTT. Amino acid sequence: CATSTEGLGNEKLFF.

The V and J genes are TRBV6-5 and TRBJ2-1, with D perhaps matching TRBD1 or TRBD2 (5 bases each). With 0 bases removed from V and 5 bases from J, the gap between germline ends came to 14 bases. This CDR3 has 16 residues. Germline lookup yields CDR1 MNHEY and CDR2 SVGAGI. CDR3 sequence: CASSYSQGMGHNEQFF. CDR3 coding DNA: TGTGCCAGCAGTTACTCGCAGGGTATGGGACACAATGAGCAGTTCTTC.

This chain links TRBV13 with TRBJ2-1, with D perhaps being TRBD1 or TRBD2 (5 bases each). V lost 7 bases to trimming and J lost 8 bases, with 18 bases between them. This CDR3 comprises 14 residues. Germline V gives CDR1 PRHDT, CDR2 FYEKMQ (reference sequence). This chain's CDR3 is CASKGPPVLDEQFF. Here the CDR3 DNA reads TGTGCCAGCAAGGGACCCCCTGTTTTGGATGAGCAGTTCTTC.

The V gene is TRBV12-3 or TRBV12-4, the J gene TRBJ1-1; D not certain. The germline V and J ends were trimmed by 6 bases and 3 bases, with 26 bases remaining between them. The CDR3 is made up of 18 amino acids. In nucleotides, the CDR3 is TGTGCCAGCAGCCGGTGGTTTACTCCGGGCCGAGGTCACACTGAAGCTTTCTTT. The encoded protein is CASSRWFTPGRGHTEAFF.

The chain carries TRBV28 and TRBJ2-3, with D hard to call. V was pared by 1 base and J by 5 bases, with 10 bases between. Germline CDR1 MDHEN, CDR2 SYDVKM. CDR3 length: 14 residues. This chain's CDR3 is CASSLFSLGDTQYF. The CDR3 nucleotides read TGTGCCAGCAGTTTATTTTCCCTCGGAGATACGCAGTATTTT.

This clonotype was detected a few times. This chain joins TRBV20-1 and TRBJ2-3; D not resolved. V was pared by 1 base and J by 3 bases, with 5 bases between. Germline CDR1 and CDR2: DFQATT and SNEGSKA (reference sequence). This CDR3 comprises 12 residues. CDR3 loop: CSARVETDTQYF. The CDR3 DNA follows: TGCAGTGCTAGAGTCGAGACAGATACGCAGTATTTT.

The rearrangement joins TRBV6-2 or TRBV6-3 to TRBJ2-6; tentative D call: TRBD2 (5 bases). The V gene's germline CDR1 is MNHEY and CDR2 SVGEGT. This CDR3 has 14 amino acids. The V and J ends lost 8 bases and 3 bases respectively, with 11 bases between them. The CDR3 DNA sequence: TGTGCCAGCCTTTGGGGAGTTGGGGCCAACGTCCTGACTTTC. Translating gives CASLWGVGANVLTF.

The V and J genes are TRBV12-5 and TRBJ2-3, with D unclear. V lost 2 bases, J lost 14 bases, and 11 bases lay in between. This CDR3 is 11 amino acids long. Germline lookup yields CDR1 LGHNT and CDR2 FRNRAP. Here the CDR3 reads CASGLSSPGYF. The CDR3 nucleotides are TGTGCTAGTGGTTTGTCATCCCCGGGGTATTTT.

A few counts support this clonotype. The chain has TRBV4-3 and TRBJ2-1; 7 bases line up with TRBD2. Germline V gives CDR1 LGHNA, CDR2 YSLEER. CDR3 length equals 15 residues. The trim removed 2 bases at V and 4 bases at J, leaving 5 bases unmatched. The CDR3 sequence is CASSQIRGEYNEQFF. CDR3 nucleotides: TGCGCCAGCAGCCAAATCCGGGGGGAGTACAATGAGCAGTTCTTC.

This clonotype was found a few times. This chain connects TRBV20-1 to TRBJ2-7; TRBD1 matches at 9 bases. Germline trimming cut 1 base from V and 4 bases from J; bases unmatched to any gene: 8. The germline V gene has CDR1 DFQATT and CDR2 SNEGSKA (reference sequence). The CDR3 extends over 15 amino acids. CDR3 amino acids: CSARAVGTGLYEQYF. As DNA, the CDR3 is TGCAGTGCTAGAGCTGTTGGGACAGGGCTTTACGAGCAGTACTTC.

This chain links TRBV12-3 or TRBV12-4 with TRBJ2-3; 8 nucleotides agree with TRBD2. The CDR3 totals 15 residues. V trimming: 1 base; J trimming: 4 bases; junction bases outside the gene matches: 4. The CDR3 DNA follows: TGTGCCAGCAGTTTAGGGCGGGGGGTGGCAGATACGCAGTATTTT. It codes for CASSLGRGVADTQYF.

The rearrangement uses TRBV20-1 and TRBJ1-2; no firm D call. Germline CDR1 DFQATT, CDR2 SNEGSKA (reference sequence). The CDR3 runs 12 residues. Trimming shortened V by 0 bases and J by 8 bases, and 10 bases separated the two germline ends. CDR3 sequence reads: CSARDRTRGYTF. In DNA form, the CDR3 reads TGCAGTGCTAGAGATCGGACGCGGGGCTACACCTTC.

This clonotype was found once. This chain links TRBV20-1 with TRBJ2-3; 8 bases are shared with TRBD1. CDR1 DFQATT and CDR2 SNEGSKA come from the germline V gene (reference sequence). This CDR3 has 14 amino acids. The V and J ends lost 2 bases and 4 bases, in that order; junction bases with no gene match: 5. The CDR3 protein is CSARKDRVPDTQYF. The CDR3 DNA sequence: TGCAGTGCTAGAAAGGACAGGGTTCCAGATACGCAGTATTTT.